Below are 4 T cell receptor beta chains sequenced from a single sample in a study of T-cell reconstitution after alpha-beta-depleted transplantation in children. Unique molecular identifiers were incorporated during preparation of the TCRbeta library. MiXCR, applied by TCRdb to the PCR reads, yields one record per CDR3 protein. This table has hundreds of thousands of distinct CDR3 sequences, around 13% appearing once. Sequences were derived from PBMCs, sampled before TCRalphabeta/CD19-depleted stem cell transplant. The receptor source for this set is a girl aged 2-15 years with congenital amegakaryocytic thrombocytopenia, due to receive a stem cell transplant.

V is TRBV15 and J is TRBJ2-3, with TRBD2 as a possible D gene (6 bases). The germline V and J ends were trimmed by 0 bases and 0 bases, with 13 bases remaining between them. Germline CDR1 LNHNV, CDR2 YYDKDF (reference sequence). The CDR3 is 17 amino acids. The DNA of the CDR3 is TGTGCCACCAGCAGAGAACCCTCGCGGGGCAGCACAGATACGCAGTATTTT. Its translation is CATSREPSRGSTDTQYF.

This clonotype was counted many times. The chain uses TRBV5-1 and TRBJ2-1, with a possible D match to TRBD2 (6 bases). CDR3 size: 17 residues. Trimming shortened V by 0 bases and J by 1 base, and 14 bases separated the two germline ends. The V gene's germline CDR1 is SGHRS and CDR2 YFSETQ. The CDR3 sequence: CASSLAPGLQSYNEQFF. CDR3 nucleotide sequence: TGCGCCAGCAGCTTGGCGCCAGGACTACAATCCTACAATGAGCAGTTCTTC. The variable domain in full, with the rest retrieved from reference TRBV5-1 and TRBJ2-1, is KAGVTQTPRYLIKTRGQQVTLSCSPISGHRSVSWYQQTPGQGLQFLFEYFSETQRNKGNFPGRFSGRQFSNSRSEMNVSTLELGDSALYLCASSLAPGLQSYNEQFFGPGTRLTVL.

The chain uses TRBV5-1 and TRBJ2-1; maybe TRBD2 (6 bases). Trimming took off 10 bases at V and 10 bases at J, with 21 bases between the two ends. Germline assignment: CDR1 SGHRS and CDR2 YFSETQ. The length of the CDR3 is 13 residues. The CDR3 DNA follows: TGCGCCGGGGGACCGGAGGGTGGAGGCGAGCAGTTCTTC. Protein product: CAGGPEGGGEQFF.

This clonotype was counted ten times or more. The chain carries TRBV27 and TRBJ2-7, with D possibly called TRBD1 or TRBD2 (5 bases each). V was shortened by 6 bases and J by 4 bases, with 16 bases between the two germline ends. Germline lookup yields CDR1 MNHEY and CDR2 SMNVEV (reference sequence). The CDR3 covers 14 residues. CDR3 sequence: CASRSGPDDYEQYF. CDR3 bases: TGTGCCAGCAGGTCGGGACCCGACGATTACGAGCAGTACTTC.